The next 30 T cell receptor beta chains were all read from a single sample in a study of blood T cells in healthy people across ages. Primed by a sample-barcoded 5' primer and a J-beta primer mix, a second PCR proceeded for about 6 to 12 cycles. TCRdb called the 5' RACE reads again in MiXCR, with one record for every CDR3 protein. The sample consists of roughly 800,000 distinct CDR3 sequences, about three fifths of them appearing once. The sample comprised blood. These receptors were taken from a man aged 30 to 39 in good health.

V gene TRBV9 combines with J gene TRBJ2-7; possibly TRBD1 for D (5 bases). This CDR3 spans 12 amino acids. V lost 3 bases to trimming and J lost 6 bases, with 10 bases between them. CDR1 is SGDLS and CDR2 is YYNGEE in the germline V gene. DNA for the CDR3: TGTGCCAGCAGCGACACAGGAACCGAGCAGTACTTC. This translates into CASSDTGTEQYF. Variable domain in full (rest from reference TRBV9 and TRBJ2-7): DSGVTQTPKHLITATGQRVTLRCSPRSGDLSVYWYQQSLDQGLQFLIQYYNGEERAKGNILERFSAQQFPDLHSELNLSSLELGDSALYFCASSDTGTEQYFGPGTRLTVT.

The CDR3: CSARVPGGWYEQYF. The CDR3 nucleotides read TGCAGTGCTAGAGTCCCGGGAGGGTGGTACGAGCAGTACTTC. The V call is TRBV20-1, the J call TRBJ2-4; 8 positions agree with TRBD2. The end of the DNA is better explained by TRBJ2-7, so the J call may be wrong. The CDR3 contains 14 residues. The germline CDR1 and CDR2 sequences are DFQATT and SNEGSKA (reference sequence).

CDR3 in DNA: TGCAGTGCTAGTCAAAGGGACGTGCAAGAGACCCAGTACTTC. It translates to CSASQRDVQETQYF. The J gene is TRBJ2-5, the V gene TRBV20-1; the D call may be TRBD1 or TRBD2 (5 bases each). The CDR3 extends over 14 amino acids. In germline, CDR1 is DFQATT, CDR2 SNEGSKA (reference sequence). V dropped 3 bases and J dropped 2 bases, with 13 bases sitting between them.

CDR3 in amino acids: CASRGGLADKETQYF. The CDR3 DNA sequence: TGTGCCAGCAGAGGTGGACTAGCGGACAAAGAGACCCAGTACTTC. V is TRBV7-9 and J is TRBJ2-7; 10 bases are a match to TRBD2. The DNA end favors TRBJ2-5, so the J call may be wrong. The CDR3 consists of 15 residues. The germline CDR1 and CDR2 sequences are SEHNR and FQNEAQ (reference sequence).

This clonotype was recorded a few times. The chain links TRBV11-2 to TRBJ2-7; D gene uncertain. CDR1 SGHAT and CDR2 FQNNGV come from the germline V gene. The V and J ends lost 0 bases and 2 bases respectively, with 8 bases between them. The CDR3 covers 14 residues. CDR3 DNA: TGTGCCAGCAGCTTAGATCTCGTTACCTACGAGCAGTACTTC. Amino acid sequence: CASSLDLVTYEQYF.

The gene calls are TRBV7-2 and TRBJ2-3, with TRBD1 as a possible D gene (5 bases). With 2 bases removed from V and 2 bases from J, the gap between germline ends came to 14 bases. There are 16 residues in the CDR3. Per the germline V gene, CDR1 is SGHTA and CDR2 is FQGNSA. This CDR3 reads CASSLYGREVTDTQYF. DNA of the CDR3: TGTGCCAGCAGCTTATATGGCAGGGAAGTCACAGATACGCAGTATTTT.

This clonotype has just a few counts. The CDR3 sequence: CASSRGTENIQYF. The DNA of the CDR3 is TGTGCCAGCAGTCGGGGGACTGAAAACATTCAGTACTTC. The rearrangement joins TRBV6-5 to TRBJ2-4, with D possibly TRBD2 on 6 matching bases. CDR1 and CDR2 (germline): MNHEY, SVGAGI. This CDR3 contains 13 residues. V was pared by 5 bases and J by 5 bases, with 10 bases between.

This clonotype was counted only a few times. CDR3 in amino acids: CASSLNPLGRTDTQYF. The CDR3 coding sequence is TGTGCCAGCAGCTTAAATCCCTTGGGCCGCACAGATACGCAGTATTTT. This chain links TRBV11-2 with TRBJ2-3; D remains unclear. The CDR3 is made up of 16 amino acids. V was trimmed by 2 bases and J by 1 base, leaving 13 bases between them. CDR1 and CDR2 from the germline V gene are SGHAT and FQNNGV.

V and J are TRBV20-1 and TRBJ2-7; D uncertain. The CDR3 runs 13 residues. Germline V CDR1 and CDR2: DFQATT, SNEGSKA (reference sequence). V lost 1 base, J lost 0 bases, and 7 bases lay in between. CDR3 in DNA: TGCAGTGCTAGAGCGTGGGACTCCTACGAGCAGTACTTC. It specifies CSARAWDSYEQYF.

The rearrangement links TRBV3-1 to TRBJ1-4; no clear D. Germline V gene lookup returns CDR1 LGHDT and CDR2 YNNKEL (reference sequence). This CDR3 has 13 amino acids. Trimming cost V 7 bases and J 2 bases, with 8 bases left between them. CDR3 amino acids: CASTTGTNEKLFF. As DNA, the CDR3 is TGTGCCAGCACGACTGGGACTAATGAAAAACTGTTTTTT.

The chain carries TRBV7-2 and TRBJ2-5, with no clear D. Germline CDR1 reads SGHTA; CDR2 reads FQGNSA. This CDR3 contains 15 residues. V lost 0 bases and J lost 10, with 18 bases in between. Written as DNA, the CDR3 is TGTGCCAGCAGCTTAGCGCGTGTTAATCAGCGAAGCCAGTACTTC. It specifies CASSLARVNQRSQYF.

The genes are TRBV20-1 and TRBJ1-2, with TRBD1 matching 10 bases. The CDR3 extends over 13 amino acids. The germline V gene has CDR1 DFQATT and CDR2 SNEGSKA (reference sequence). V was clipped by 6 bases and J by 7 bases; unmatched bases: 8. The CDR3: CSAQTGGFSGYTF. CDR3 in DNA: TGCAGTGCCCAGACAGGGGGCTTCAGTGGCTACACCTTC.

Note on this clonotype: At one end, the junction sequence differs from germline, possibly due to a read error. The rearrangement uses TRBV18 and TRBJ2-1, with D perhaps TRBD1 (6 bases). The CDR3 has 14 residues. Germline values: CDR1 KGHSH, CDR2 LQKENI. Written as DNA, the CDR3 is TGTGCCAGCTCATCCCAGGGGTCCTACAATGGGCAGTTCTTC. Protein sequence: CASSSQGSYNGQFF.

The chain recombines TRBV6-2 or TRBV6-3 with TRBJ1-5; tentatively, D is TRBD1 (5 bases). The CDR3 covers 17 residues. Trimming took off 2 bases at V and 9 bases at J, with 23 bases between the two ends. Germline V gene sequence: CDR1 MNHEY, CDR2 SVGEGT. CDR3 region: CASSYDPFLMGPGPQHF. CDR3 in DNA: TGTGCCAGCAGTTACGATCCGTTTCTGATGGGGCCAGGGCCCCAGCATTTT.

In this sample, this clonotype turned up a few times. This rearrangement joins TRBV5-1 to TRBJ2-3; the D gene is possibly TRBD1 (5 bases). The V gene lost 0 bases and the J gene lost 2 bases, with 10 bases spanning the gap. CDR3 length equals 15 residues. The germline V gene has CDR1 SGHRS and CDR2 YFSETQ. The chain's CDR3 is CASSLETRVTDTQYF. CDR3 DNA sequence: TGCGCCAGCAGCTTGGAAACCAGGGTCACAGATACGCAGTATTTT.

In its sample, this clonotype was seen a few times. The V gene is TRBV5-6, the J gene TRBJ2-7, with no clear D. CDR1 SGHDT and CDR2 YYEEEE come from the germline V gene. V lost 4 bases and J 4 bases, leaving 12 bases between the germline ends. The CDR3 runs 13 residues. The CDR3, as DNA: TGTGCCAGCAGCCGCCCCCAGTCTTACGAGCAGTACTTC. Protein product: CASSRPQSYEQYF.

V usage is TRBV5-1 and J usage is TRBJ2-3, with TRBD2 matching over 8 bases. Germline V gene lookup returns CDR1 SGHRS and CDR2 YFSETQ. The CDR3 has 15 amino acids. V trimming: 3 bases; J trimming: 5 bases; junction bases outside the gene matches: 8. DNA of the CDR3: TGCGCCAGCAGCTATAGCGGGGCAGTGGGAGATACGCAGTATTTT. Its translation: CASSYSGAVGDTQYF.

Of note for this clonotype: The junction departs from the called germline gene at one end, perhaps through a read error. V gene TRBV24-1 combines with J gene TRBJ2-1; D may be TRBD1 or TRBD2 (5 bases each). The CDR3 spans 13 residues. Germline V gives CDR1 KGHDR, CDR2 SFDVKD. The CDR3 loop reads CAASDLSGTSQFF. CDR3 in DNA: TGTGCCGCCAGTGATTTGTCGGGGACCAGTCAGTTCTTC.

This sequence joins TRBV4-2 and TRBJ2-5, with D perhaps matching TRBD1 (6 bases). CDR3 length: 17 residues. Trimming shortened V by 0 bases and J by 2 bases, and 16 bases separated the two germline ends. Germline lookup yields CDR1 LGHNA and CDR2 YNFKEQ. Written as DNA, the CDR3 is TGTGCCAGCAGCCAAGATCAAACAGGGTTAGGTCAAGAGACCCAGTACTTC. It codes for CASSQDQTGLGQETQYF.

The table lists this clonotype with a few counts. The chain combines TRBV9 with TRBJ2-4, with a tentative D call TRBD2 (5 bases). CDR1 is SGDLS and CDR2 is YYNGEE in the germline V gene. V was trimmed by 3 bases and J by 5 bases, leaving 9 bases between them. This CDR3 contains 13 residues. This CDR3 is CASSANGENIQYF. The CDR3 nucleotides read TGTGCCAGCAGCGCGAACGGGGAAAACATTCAGTACTTC.

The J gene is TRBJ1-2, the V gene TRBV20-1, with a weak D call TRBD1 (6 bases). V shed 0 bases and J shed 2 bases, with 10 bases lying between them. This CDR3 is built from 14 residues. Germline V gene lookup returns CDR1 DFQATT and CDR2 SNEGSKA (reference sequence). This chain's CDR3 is CSARDGGHNYGYTF. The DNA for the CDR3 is TGCAGTGCTAGAGATGGGGGACACAACTATGGCTACACCTTC.

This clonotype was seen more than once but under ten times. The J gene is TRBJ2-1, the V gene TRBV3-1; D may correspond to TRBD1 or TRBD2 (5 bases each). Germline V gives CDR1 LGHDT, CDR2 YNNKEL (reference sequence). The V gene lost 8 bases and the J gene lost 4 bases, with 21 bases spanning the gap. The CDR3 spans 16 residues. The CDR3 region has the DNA TGTGCCAGCGCAACTCTTCGGGGCACAGAATACAATGAGCAGTTCTTC. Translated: CASATLRGTEYNEQFF.

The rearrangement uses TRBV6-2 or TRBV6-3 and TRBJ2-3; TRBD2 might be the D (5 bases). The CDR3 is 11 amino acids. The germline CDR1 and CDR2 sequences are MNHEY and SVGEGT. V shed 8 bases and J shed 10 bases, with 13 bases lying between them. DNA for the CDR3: TGTGCCAGCGGGAAAACTAGGTCGCAGTATTTT. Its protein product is CASGKTRSQYF.

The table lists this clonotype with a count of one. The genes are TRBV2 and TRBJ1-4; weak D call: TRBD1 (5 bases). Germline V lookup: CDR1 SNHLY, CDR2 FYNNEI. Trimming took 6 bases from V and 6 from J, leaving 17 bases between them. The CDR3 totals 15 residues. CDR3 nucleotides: TGTGCCAGCAGAAAAAACCTCGGAGGGGATGAAAAACTGTTTTTT. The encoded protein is CASRKNLGGDEKLFF.

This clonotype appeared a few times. CDR3 nucleotide sequence: TGTGCCAGCAGCGACCTACAAAGGAGGATCACTGAAGCTTTCTTT. Protein: CASSDLQRRITEAFF. V and J are TRBV6-1 and TRBJ1-1; D is ambiguous. Trimming shortened V by 6 bases and J by 4 bases, and 18 bases separated the two germline ends. Germline V gene lookup returns CDR1 MNHNS and CDR2 SASEGT. This CDR3 has 15 amino acids.

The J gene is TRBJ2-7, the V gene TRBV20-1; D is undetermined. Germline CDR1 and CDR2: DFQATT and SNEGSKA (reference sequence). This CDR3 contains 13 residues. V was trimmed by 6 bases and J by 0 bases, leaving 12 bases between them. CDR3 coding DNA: TGCAGTGCGAAATCGGGCTTCTCCTACGAGCAGTACTTC. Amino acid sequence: CSAKSGFSYEQYF.

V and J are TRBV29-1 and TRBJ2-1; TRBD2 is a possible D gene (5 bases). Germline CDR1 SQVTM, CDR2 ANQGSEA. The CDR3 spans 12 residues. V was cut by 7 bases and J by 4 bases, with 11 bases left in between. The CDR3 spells CSDTRVYNEQFF. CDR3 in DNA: TGCAGCGATACTAGGGTATACAATGAGCAGTTCTTC.

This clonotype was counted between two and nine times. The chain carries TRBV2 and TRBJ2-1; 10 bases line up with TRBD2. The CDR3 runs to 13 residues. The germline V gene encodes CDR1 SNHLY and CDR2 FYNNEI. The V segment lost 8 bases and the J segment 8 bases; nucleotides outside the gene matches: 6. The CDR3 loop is CASQAGGNYEQFF. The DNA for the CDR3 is TGTGCCAGCCAAGCGGGAGGGAACTATGAGCAGTTCTTC. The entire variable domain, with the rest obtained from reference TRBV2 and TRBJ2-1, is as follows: EPEVTQTPSHQVTQMGQEVILRCVPISNHLYFYWYRQILGQKVEFLVSFYNNEISEKSEIFDDQFSVERPDGSNFTLKIRSTKLEDSAMYFCASQAGGNYEQFFGPGTRLTVL.

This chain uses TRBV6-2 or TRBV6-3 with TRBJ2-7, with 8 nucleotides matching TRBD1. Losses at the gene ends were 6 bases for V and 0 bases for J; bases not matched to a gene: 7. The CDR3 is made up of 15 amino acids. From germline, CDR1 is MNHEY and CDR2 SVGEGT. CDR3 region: CASRQTGTGSYEQYF. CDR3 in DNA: TGTGCCAGCAGACAAACCGGGACAGGCTCCTACGAGCAGTACTTC.

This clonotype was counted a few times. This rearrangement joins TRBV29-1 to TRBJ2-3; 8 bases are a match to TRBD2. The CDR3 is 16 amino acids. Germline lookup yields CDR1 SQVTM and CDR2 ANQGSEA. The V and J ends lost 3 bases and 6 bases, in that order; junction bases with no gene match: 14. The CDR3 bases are TGCAGCGTTGACGGATGGCGGGAGGCCATGGGGGATACGCAGTATTTT. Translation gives CSVDGWREAMGDTQYF.